This T cell receptor beta chain was obtained from a study of T cell repertoires in cytomegalovirus infection. Comments on this clonotype: This may come from a read error, since a much larger clone is one base off.

One entry per CDR3 protein, called by TCRdb with MiXCR from the reads. This table has approximately 400,000 distinct CDR3 sequences, 30% to 40% appearing once. CDR1 SGHAT and CDR2 FQNNGV come from the germline V gene. The length of the CDR3 is 14 residues. The sequenced material came from PBMCs. The clonotype was recovered from a human donor in good health (CMV status not recorded). Some clones in this sample may be carry-over from other donors' samples. The chain employs TRBV11-2 and TRBJ2-2; 8 bases are shared with TRBD1. The CDR3 protein is CVSSLGQGPGELFF. The CDR3 DNA reads as TGTGTCAGCAGCTTAGGACAGGGCCCCGGGGAGCTGTTTTTT.